Listed below are T cell receptor beta chains from one sample, sequenced in a study of T cells in Graves' hyperthyroidism and ophthalmopathy. TCRdb reanalysed the multiplex PCR reads using MiXCR and keeps one entry per CDR3 protein. The data show hundreds of thousands of distinct CDR3 sequences, with approximately 16% seen just once and 15% to 20% held by the top ten. Sequenced sample: blood. The receptor set was obtained from a woman aged 18-35 years with Graves' hyperthyroidism. The CDR3 runs from the conserved cysteine through the conserved F or W. D genes are given only for firm matches. Size is stated for part of the rows, as once, few or many counts, or as a class when the clone is expanded.

J	V	D	size	CDR3	DNA
TRBJ2-6	TRBV7-9	.	few	CASSPAGTGANVLTF	TGTGCCAGCAGCCCCGCCGGGACTGGGGCCAACGTCCTGACTTTC
TRBJ2-7	TRBV30	.	.	CAWMAGREQYF	TGTGCCTGGATGGCCGGCCGGGAGCAGTACTTC
TRBJ2-7	TRBV28	TRBD2	many	CASRIPGGTSGSYEQYF	TGTGCCAGCAGGATTCCTGGTGGGACTAGCGGCTCCTACGAGCAGTACTTC
TRBJ1-1	TRBV19	TRBD1	few	CASMKGARMNTEAFF	TGTGCCAGTATGAAGGGGGCTCGAATGAACACTGAAGCTTTCTTT
TRBJ2-7	TRBV30	.	.	CAWSRWGHEQYF	TGTGCCTGGAGTCGTTGGGGCCACGAGCAGTACTTC
TRBJ2-5	TRBV5-1	TRBD1	many	CASSFDRVGGETQYF	TGCGCCAGCAGCTTCGACAGGGTAGGCGGGGAGACCCAGTACTTC
TRBJ2-1	TRBV7-9	.	few	CASSSWRNNEQFF	TGTGCCAGCAGCTCTTGGAGAAACAATGAGCAGTTCTTC
TRBJ1-1	TRBV5-1	TRBD1	many	CASSLGGQGDTEAFF	TGCGCCAGCAGCTTGGGCGGACAGGGGGACACTGAAGCTTTCTTT
TRBJ2-1	TRBV5-1	.	.	CASSLGGQGEQFF	TGCGCCAGCAGCTTGGGGGGGCAAGGGGAGCAGTTCTTC
TRBJ2-5	TRBV7-2	TRBD1	few	CASSLRQGRPQETQYF	TGTGCCAGCAGCCTTCGACAGGGAAGACCCCAAGAGACCCAGTACTTC
TRBJ2-7	TRBV27	.	many	CASSWTLGGAYEQYF	TGTGCCAGCAGCTGGACCTTGGGTGGGGCCTACGAGCAGTACTTC
TRBJ2-5	TRBV4-1	.	few	CASRAGFQETQYF	TGCGCCAGCAGAGCAGGTTTTCAAGAGACCCAGTACTTC
TRBJ2-7	TRBV20-1	TRBD2	.	CSAKTSEFERSSYEQYF	TGCAGTGCCAAGACTAGCGAATTTGAAAGGAGCTCCTACGAGCAGTACTTC
TRBJ2-2	TRBV5-1	.	.	CASSLRAGRNTGELFF	TGCGCCAGCAGCTTGAGGGCAGGGAGGAACACCGGGGAGCTGTTTTTT
TRBJ2-5	TRBV20-1	TRBD2	many	CSARVSGLRETQYF	TGCAGTGCTAGAGTTAGCGGGCTTCGGGAGACCCAGTACTTC
TRBJ1-5	TRBV19	TRBD1	.	CASSIRGTARLSNQPQHF	TGTGCCAGTAGTATAAGGGGGACAGCGAGGCTTAGCAATCAGCCCCAGCATTTT
TRBJ2-5	TRBV10-3	TRBD1	many	CAIKGQGGETQYF	TGTGCCATCAAAGGACAGGGCGGAGAGACCCAGTACTTC
TRBJ1-2	TRBV5-5	.	.	CASSLGAFRENGYTF	TGTGCCAGCAGCCTGGGGGCTTTCAGGGAGAATGGCTACACCTTC
TRBJ2-7	TRBV2	TRBD2	many	CASGKGTSGRNEQYF	TGTGCCAGCGGCAAAGGGACTAGCGGGAGGAACGAGCAGTACTTC
TRBJ1-5	TRBV28	.	many	CASSFQAPDQPQHF	TGTGCCAGCAGTTTTCAGGCCCCGGATCAGCCCCAGCATTTT
TRBJ2-4	TRBV5-1	.	.	CASSSSGGSNIQYF	TGCGCCAGCAGCTCCTCTGGGGGATCAAACATTCAGTACTTC
TRBJ2-7	TRBV14	.	.	CASSQTSSYEQYF	TGTGCCAGCAGCCAAACTAGCTCCTACGAGCAGTACTTC
TRBJ1-2	TRBV27	TRBD1	many	CASSPKQGGHGYTF	TGTGCCAGCAGTCCGAAACAGGGGGGCCATGGCTACACCTTC
TRBJ2-3	TRBV20-1	TRBD2	.	CSAREASGPNTDTQYF	TGCAGTGCTAGGGAGGCTAGCGGGCCCAACACAGATACGCAGTATTTT
TRBJ2-7	TRBV27	TRBD2	.	CASSNSGSNERYF	TGTGCCAGCAGTAATAGCGGGAGTAACGAGCGGTACTTC
TRBJ2-1	TRBV30	TRBD1	.	CAWSPATGGHDNEQFF	TGTGCCTGGAGTCCCGCTACAGGGGGCCACGACAATGAGCAGTTCTTC
TRBJ1-6	TRBV9	.	.	CASSVSPGSSYNSPLHF	TGTGCCAGCAGCGTATCGCCGGGCAGTTCCTATAATTCACCCCTCCACTTT
TRBJ2-7	TRBV4-1	.	few	CASSQDPTGLRYEQYF	TGCGCCAGCAGCCAAGATCCCACAGGGCTTAGATACGAGCAGTACTTC
TRBJ1-4	TRBV3-1	.	many	CASSRGSSHEKLFF	TGTGCCAGCAGCCGGGGGTCCAGTCATGAAAAACTGTTTTTT
TRBJ2-3	TRBV28	TRBD1	.	CASRSGTGDTDTQYF	TGTGCCAGCAGGTCCGGGACAGGGGACACAGATACGCAGTATTTT
TRBJ1-2	TRBV6-1	.	many	CASSETTTIYGYTF	TGTGCCAGCAGTGAAACGACCACGATCTATGGCTACACCTTC
TRBJ2-2	TRBV20-1	TRBD2	many	CSASQLAGVSGELFF	TGCAGTGCTAGTCAACTAGCGGGAGTTAGCGGGGAGCTGTTTTTT
TRBJ2-1	TRBV6-1	.	many	CASSSQRRRGNEQFF	TGTGCCAGCAGTTCTCAGAGGAGAAGGGGCAATGAGCAGTTCTTC
TRBJ1-2	TRBV28	.	many	CASSLPFRGLTYGYTF	TGTGCCAGCAGTCTTCCCTTCCGGGGCCTGACCTATGGCTACACCTTC
TRBJ2-7	TRBV9	.	many	CASSVGGDTYEQYF	TGTGCCAGCAGCGTAGGAGGGGACACCTACGAGCAGTACTTC
TRBJ1-1	TRBV15	TRBD1	once	CATSIDRVPEAFF	TGTGCCACCAGCATAGACAGGGTCCCTGAAGCTTTCTTT
TRBJ2-3	TRBV4-1	.	.	CASSQVTGDTQYF	TGCGCCAGCAGCCAAGTTACAGGGGATACGCAGTATTTT
TRBJ2-2	TRBV11-1	.	few	CASSLDVGTLNTGELFF	TGTGCCAGCAGCTTAGACGTTGGTACTCTTAACACCGGGGAGCTGTTTTTT
TRBJ2-1	TRBV11-2	.	many	CASSTGQQDYNEQFF	TGTGCCAGCAGCACCGGACAGCAAGACTACAATGAGCAGTTCTTC
TRBJ2-2	TRBV13	.	.	CASSFQRGPGELFF	TGTGCCAGCAGCTTCCAAAGGGGTCCCGGGGAGCTGTTTTTT
TRBJ2-1	TRBV5-1	.	few	CASRLEWGSYNEQFF	TGCGCCAGCAGACTAGAGTGGGGTTCCTACAATGAGCAGTTCTTC
TRBJ2-7	TRBV20-1	TRBD2	few	CSAFPAGGGEQYF	TGCAGTGCTTTTCCAGCGGGAGGAGGGGAGCAGTACTTC
TRBJ1-4	TRBV12-3/TRBV12-4	TRBD1	few	CASSPTGASNEKLFF	TGTGCCAGCAGTCCAACAGGGGCTTCCAATGAAAAACTGTTTTTT
TRBJ1-1	TRBV6-1	.	.	CASTYGGGPEAFF	TGTGCCAGCACCTACGGGGGGGGCCCTGAAGCTTTCTTT
TRBJ2-5	TRBV24-1	.	many	CATSALGPQETQYF	TGTGCCACCAGTGCCCTAGGGCCTCAAGAGACCCAGTACTTC
TRBJ1-4	TRBV20-1	TRBD1	.	CSASGGQGATNEKLFF	TGCAGTGCTAGTGGTGGACAGGGGGCAACTAATGAAAAACTGTTTTTT
TRBJ2-7	TRBV5-5	TRBD1	few	CASSRDRGLHEQYF	TGTGCCAGCAGCCGCGACAGGGGTCTACACGAGCAGTACTTC
TRBJ2-1	TRBV20-1	TRBD2	few	CSARTSGGPYNEQFF	TGCAGTGCCAGGACTAGCGGAGGGCCTTACAATGAGCAGTTCTTC
TRBJ1-4	TRBV5-8	.	.	CASSPGRVTINEKLFF	TGTGCCAGCAGCCCGGGGCGGGTGACTATTAATGAAAAACTGTTTTTT
TRBJ2-3	TRBV12-3/TRBV12-4	TRBD2	many	CASSSLAGSSTDTQYF	TGTGCCAGCAGTTCACTAGCGGGATCTAGCACAGATACGCAGTATTTT
TRBJ2-1	TRBV10-1	TRBD2	many	CASSQALAGVNEQFF	TGCGCCAGCAGTCAGGCACTAGCGGGGGTCAATGAGCAGTTCTTC
TRBJ1-1	TRBV12-3/TRBV12-4	.	.	CASTPEEGLANTEAFF	TGTGCCAGCACCCCCGAGGAGGGGCTGGCGAACACTGAAGCTTTCTTT
TRBJ2-7	TRBV20-1	TRBD1	many	CSAPTGGPYEQYF	TGCAGTGCGCCGACAGGGGGCCCCTACGAGCAGTACTTC